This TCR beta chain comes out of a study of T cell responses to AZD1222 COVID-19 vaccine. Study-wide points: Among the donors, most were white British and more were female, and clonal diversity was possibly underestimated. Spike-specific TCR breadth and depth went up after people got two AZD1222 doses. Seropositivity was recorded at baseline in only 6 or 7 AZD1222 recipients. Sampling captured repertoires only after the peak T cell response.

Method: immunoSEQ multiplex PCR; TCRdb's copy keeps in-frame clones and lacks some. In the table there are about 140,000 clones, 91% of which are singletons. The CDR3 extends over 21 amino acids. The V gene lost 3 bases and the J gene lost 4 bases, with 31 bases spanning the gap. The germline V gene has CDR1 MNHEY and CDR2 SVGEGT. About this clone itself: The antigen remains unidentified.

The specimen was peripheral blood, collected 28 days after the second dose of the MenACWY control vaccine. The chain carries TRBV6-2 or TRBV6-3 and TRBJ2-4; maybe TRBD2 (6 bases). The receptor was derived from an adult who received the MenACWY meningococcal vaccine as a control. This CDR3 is CASSYGDGEAKIYLQKNIQYF. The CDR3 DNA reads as TGTGCCAGCAGTTATGGCGATGGGGAGGCGAAAATATACCTCCAAAAAAACATTCAGTACTTC.